A selection of T cell receptor beta chains follows, all from one sample in a study of shared clonotypes between healthy human individuals. Some clones are missing from TCRdb's copy, which holds only in-frame ones; the method was immunoSEQ multiplex PCR. The repertoire holds roughly 2,000,000 clones, with approximately 94% as singletons. Sequenced sample: naive CD8+ T cells sorted from blood. The source of these receptors is a man aged 18 to 29 in good health. Both conserved end residues are part of each CDR3. The D gene is left open where the match is weak. Not all rows give a size; the values are once, few, many and, for expanded clones, a class.

size,D,V,J,DNA,CDR3
NA,TRBD2,TRBV5-4,TRBJ2-7,TGTGCCAGCAGCCAAAGCGGGAGTAGCTACGAGCAGTACTTC,CASSQSGSSYEQYF
NA,NA,TRBV28,TRBJ2-7,TGTGCCAGCAGAAGGGCAGACCACTACGAGCAGTACTTC,CASRRADHYEQYF
NA,NA,TRBV25-1,TRBJ1-2,TGTGCCAGCAGTGAATGGAGTTATGGCTACACCTTC,CASSEWSYGYTF
NA,TRBD1,TRBV27,TRBJ2-7,TGTGCCAGCAGTCCCTGGACAGGGAGTTTCGACGAGCAGTACTTC,CASSPWTGSFDEQYF
NA,NA,TRBV28,TRBJ2-1,TGTGCCAGCAGTTTAGTTGGGGCAGACAATGAGCAGTTCTTC,CASSLVGADNEQFF
NA,TRBD2,TRBV7-9,TRBJ2-1,TGTGCCAGCAGCCCAGTAGGTCTAGCGGCCGACAATGAGCAGTTCTTC,CASSPVGLAADNEQFF
NA,TRBD2,TRBV15,TRBJ2-1,TGTGCCACCAGCAGAGATGAAAGCGGGAGATCCTACAATGAGCAGTTCTTC,CATSRDESGRSYNEQFF
NA,NA,TRBV30,TRBJ1-6,TGTGCCTGGACAACTAACCTGGAAGAGGGAGGCGGCCTAGGATCACCCCTCCACTTT,CAWTTNLEEGGGLGSPLHF
NA,NA,TRBV13,TRBJ1-1,TGTGCCAGCAGCTTAGAGCGGACGAACACTGAAGCTTTCTTT,CASSLERTNTEAFF
NA,NA,TRBV5-6,TRBJ2-5,TGTGCCAGCAGCTTGGTGTCCGATGGAGGCCAAGAGACCCAGTACTTC,CASSLVSDGGQETQYF
NA,TRBD1,TRBV19,TRBJ2-7,TGTGCCAGTAGTTGGGACAGGTACTACGAGCAGTACTTC,CASSWDRYYEQYF
NA,NA,TRBV4-3,TRBJ2-1,TGCGCCAGCAGCCAAGATCGCGGGACATTTACCTACAATGAGCAGTTCTTC,CASSQDRGTFTYNEQFF
NA,NA,TRBV11-2,TRBJ2-7,TGTGCCAGCAGCTTAGGGAGAACCTACGAGCAGTACTTC,CASSLGRTYEQYF
NA,NA,TRBV19,TRBJ2-7,TGTGCCAGTAGTATCCAGGCCGGCTACGAGCAGTACTTC,CASSIQAGYEQYF
NA,TRBD1,TRBV7-6,TRBJ2-5,TGTGCCAGCAGCAGAGACAGGGGAGAGACCCAGTACTTC,CASSRDRGETQYF
NA,NA,TRBV6-6,TRBJ2-7,TGTGCCAGCAGAAGGTCGGCAGGGCCGAGGTACGAGCAGTACTTC,CASRRSAGPRYEQYF
NA,NA,TRBV4-1,TRBJ1-2,TGCGCCAGCAGCCACACTTTGACAGAAGGCTACACCTTC,CASSHTLTEGYTF
once,NA,TRBV30,TRBJ1-6,TGTGCCTGGAGTAGTATAGCATACTCCTATAATTCACCCCTCCACTTT,CAWSSIAYSYNSPLHF
NA,NA,TRBV4-1,TRBJ2-1,TGCGCCAGCAGCCAAGAGTACCACAATGAGCAGTTCTTC,CASSQEYHNEQFF
once,NA,TRBV7-9,TRBJ1-4,TGTGCCAGCAGCTTATCTCGGACAACTAATGAAAAACTGTTTTTT,CASSLSRTTNEKLFF
NA,NA,TRBV5-6,TRBJ2-4,TGTGCCAGCAGCGATCCCAGTGCGCCTTGGATTCAGTACTTC,CASSDPSAPWIQYF
NA,NA,TRBV29-1,TRBJ2-7,TGCAGCGTTGGAGGAGGTAGCGGTCCCTACGAGCAGTACTTC,CSVGGGSGPYEQYF
NA,TRBD2,TRBV6-5,TRBJ2-5,TGTGCCAGCAGTTCCCTGACTAGCGGGCCGCAAGAGACCCAGTACTTC,CASSSLTSGPQETQYF
NA,NA,TRBV21-1,TRBJ2-1,TGTGCCAGCAGCACCCACAGGGGCTCCTACAATGAGCAGTTCTTC,CASSTHRGSYNEQFF
NA,TRBD2,TRBV7-7,TRBJ2-2,TGTGCTAGCAGCCCAAGACTAGCGGGCGGGTCCGGGGAGCTGTTTTTT,CASSPRLAGGSGELFF
NA,NA,TRBV9,TRBJ2-7,TGTGCCAGCAGCCCCCACGGAGGGGTTAGCGAGCAGTACTTC,CASSPHGGVSEQYF
NA,NA,TRBV6-5,TRBJ2-1,TGTGCCAGCAGTTACTCAAGGACAAGCTACAATGAGCAGTTCTTC,CASSYSRTSYNEQFF
NA,TRBD2,TRBV7-9,TRBJ2-3,TGTGCCAGCAGCTCACGACTAGCGGGAGTCAGCACAGATACGCAGTATTTT,CASSSRLAGVSTDTQYF
NA,TRBD2,TRBV7-8,TRBJ2-7,TGTGCCAGCAGCCCGAATCTAGCGGGCGGGGGGCTATCCTACGAGCAGTACTTC,CASSPNLAGGGLSYEQYF
NA,NA,TRBV19,TRBJ2-7,TGTGCCAGTAGTATGCCGCCGGACGCAAGGAGCACCTACGAGCAGTACTTC,CASSMPPDARSTYEQYF
NA,TRBD1,TRBV27,TRBJ2-7,TGTGCCAGCAGTTGGCTTGCGGACAGGGCCTACGAGCAGTACTTC,CASSWLADRAYEQYF
NA,NA,TRBV27,TRBJ2-7,TGTGCCAGCAGCCCAGGGGAAATCCCCTACGAGCAGTACTTC,CASSPGEIPYEQYF
NA,TRBD1,TRBV7-9,TRBJ2-5,TGTGCCAGCACCCATCTTCTATGGGACAGGGGGCGAGAGACCCAGTACTTC,CASTHLLWDRGRETQYF
NA,NA,TRBV4-1,TRBJ1-5,TGCGCCAGCAGCCAAGTAAAAACAGCGGCACAGCCCCAGCATTTT,CASSQVKTAAQPQHF
NA,NA,TRBV27,TRBJ2-5,TGTGCCAGCAGTCACTTGGGGGGAGAAGAGACCCAGTACTTC,CASSHLGGEETQYF
NA,NA,TRBV4-3,TRBJ1-1,TGCGCCAGCAGCCAACACCAGGGGCTCACTGAAGCTTTCTTT,CASSQHQGLTEAFF
NA,NA,TRBV9,TRBJ2-7,TGTGCCAGCAGCGCGAAGGGGCTAGATGACGAGCAGTACTTC,CASSAKGLDDEQYF
NA,NA,TRBV28,TRBJ2-1,TGTGCCAGCAGTTCTCATACAGAGGACCCCAATGAGCAGTTCTTC,CASSSHTEDPNEQFF
NA,NA,TRBV4-3,TRBJ2-3,TGCGCCAGCAGCCAAGTGTCTCCGTTGGGCGATACGCAGTATTTT,CASSQVSPLGDTQYF
NA,TRBD1,TRBV6-6,TRBJ2-7,TGTGCCAGCAGCTCACAGGGGACATCCTACGAGCAGTACTTC,CASSSQGTSYEQYF
NA,TRBD2,TRBV4-3,TRBJ2-2,TGCGCCAGCAGCCAAATACTAGCGGGAGAGGACGGGGAGCTGTTTTTT,CASSQILAGEDGELFF